This T cell receptor beta chain was found in a study of blood T cell repertoires in COVID-19. Residents of about two dozen US areas, aged about 18 to 95 years, made up the participants. Cohorts were based on clinical histories the participants reported. Donors in Cohort 3 counted as recovered after two negative PCRs, clearance, or symptom resolution. TCRdb's copy holds only in-frame clones and misses some; the assay was immunoSEQ multiplex PCR. This table has about 380,000 clones, 88% appearing once. This clone turned up a few times. Germline V CDR1 and CDR2: MGHRA, YSYEKL. V lost 3 bases, J lost 0 bases, and 15 bases lay in between. The CDR3 is 16 amino acids.

The sequencing sample was made of PBMCs or T cells enriched from blood (not recorded which). The V call is TRBV4-1, the J call TRBJ2-7; a weak D match, TRBD2 (6 bases). The TCR originated in a woman aged 18-29 years who had recovered from COVID-19. DNA for the CDR3: TGCGCCAGCAGCCAGGGACCTACCGGGAGCTCCTACGAGCAGTACTTC. Its translation is CASSQGPTGSSYEQYF.